Shown below are 17 T cell receptor beta chains from a single sample sequenced in a study of blood T cell repertoires in COVID-19. The repertoire was sequenced with immunoSEQ multiplex PCR; TCRdb's copy has only in-frame clones and lacks some. The sample records about 150,000 clones, under 85% being singletons. Specimen: peripheral blood. The receptors shown here come from a man aged 55 to 69 with COVID-19, enrolled during active disease.

This clone has just a few counts. The chain carries TRBV2 and TRBJ2-2; D is ambiguous. Germline CDR1 reads SNHLY; CDR2 reads FYNNEI. The CDR3 has 15 residues. The germline V and J ends were trimmed by 5 bases and 3 bases, with 13 bases remaining between them. The CDR3 sequence is CASSPRGAYTGELFF. CDR3 bases: TGTGCCAGCAGTCCCCGAGGCGCGTACACCGGGGAGCTGTTTTTT. Full variable domain (missing parts from reference TRBV2 and TRBJ2-2): EPEVTQTPSHQVTQMGQEVILRCVPISNHLYFYWYRQILGQKVEFLVSFYNNEISEKSEIFDDQFSVERPDGSNFTLKIRSTKLEDSAMYFCASSPRGAYTGELFFGEGSRLTVL.

This rearrangement joins TRBV9 to TRBJ2-3; perhaps TRBD2 as D (5 bases). This CDR3 has 16 residues. V gave up 0 bases and J gave up 2 bases, with 13 bases separating them. Germline CDR1 and CDR2: SGDLS and YYNGEE. The CDR3 loop is CASSVASGIPTDTQYF. The CDR3 DNA sequence: TGTGCCAGCAGCGTAGCTTCCGGGATCCCCACAGATACGCAGTATTTT.

The chain carries TRBV24-1 and TRBJ2-3; 10 bases fit TRBD2. V lost 4 bases and J lost 3; bases outside the gene matches: 3. The germline V gene has CDR1 KGHDR and CDR2 SFDVKD. The CDR3 spans 15 residues. In DNA, the CDR3 is TGTGCCACCAGTGAGAGCGGGAGGGAAACAGATACGCAGTATTTT. As protein: CATSESGRETDTQYF.

This rearrangement joins TRBV24-1 to TRBJ2-3, with 12 bases matching TRBD2. V dropped 0 bases and J dropped 5; count of bases not matched to a gene: 5. Germline CDR1 is KGHDR and CDR2 is SFDVKD. The CDR3 contains 17 residues. The DNA for the CDR3 is TGTGCCACCAGTGATTTGCCTAGCGGGGGGGTCGGAGATACGCAGTATTTT. It is translated as CATSDLPSGGVGDTQYF.

The J gene is TRBJ1-2, the V gene TRBV6-1; D gene uncertain. Germline CDR1 and CDR2: MNHNS and SASEGT. There are 14 residues in the CDR3. V shed 2 bases and J shed 5 bases, with 12 bases lying between them. CDR3 in amino acids: CASSERKADYGYTF. Written as DNA, the CDR3 is TGTGCCAGCAGTGAAAGGAAGGCGGATTATGGCTACACCTTC.

This sequence joins TRBV5-1 and TRBJ2-3; 12 positions match TRBD2. The CDR3 is 22 amino acids. The junction had 17 bases not matched to a gene; V was cut back by 0 bases and J by 0 bases. Per germline, CDR1 SGHRS and CDR2 YFSETQ. Written as DNA, the CDR3 is TGCGCCAGCAGCTTGGTCTCTGTTATGAGGCTAGCGGGGGGGAAAAGCACAGATACGCAGTATTTT. It specifies CASSLVSVMRLAGGKSTDTQYF.

The rearrangement uses TRBV7-2 and TRBJ1-4; unclear D gene. This CDR3 comprises 17 residues. Germline values: CDR1 SGHTA, CDR2 FQGNSA. V lost 2 bases and J lost 1, with 14 bases in between. CDR3: CASSLIEEVGTNEKLFF. In DNA form, the CDR3 reads TGTGCCAGCAGCTTAATTGAGGAGGTGGGAACTAATGAAAAACTGTTTTTT.

CDR3 nucleotides: TGTGCCAGCTTGAATCCGGCTGGAAACACCATATATTTT. Residues: CASLNPAGNTIYF. The chain carries TRBV11-2 and TRBJ1-3, with D uncertain. The CDR3 totals 13 residues. Trimming left V 8 bases short and J 2 bases short, with 10 bases between. CDR1 SGHAT and CDR2 FQNNGV come from the germline V gene.

This clone turned up a few times. The chain is built from TRBV11-2 and TRBJ2-7, with 7 bases that match TRBD1. This CDR3 has 16 residues. Germline loops: CDR1 SGHAT, CDR2 FQNNGV. V gave up 1 base and J gave up 1 base; unmatched junction bases: 7. CDR3 in DNA: TGTGCCAGCAGCTTAGGTAGAGGGGGCTGGTCCTACGAGCAGTACTTC. The encoded protein is CASSLGRGGWSYEQYF. The full variable domain, completed using reference TRBV11-2 and TRBJ2-7, is EAGVAQSPRYKIIEKRQSVAFWCNPISGHATLYWYQQILGQGPKLLIQFQNNGVVDDSQLPKDRFSAERLKGVDSTLKIQPAKLEDSAVYLCASSLGRGGWSYEQYFGPGTRLTVT.

This sequence joins TRBV30 and TRBJ1-3; 7 bases match TRBD1. The CDR3 length is 13 residues. Germline-derived CDR1 and CDR2 are GTSNPN and SVGIG (reference sequence). Trimming took 8 bases from V and 14 from J; bases not matched to a gene: 18. Here the CDR3 reads CAAQKQGPTPLYF. The CDR3 region has the DNA TGTGCCGCCCAAAAACAGGGGCCCACCCCATTATATTTT.

This clone was observed a single time. The rearrangement uses TRBV5-4 and TRBJ1-3; D uncertain. This CDR3 spans 13 amino acids. Trimming took 5 bases from V and 1 from J, leaving 7 bases between them. Germline values: CDR1 SGHNT, CDR2 YYREEE (reference sequence). CDR3 region: CASSLFSGNTIYF. DNA for the CDR3: TGTGCCAGCAGTTTATTTTCTGGAAACACCATATATTTT.

This rearrangement joins TRBV24-1 to TRBJ2-7, with TRBD1 matching over 9 bases. V shed 2 bases and J 1 base; nucleotides not matched to a gene: 2. Germline CDR1 is KGHDR and CDR2 is SFDVKD. The CDR3 is 15 amino acids. The chain's CDR3 is CATSDSGTGSYEQYF. The DNA of the CDR3 is TGTGCCACCAGTGATTCCGGGACAGGGTCCTACGAGCAGTACTTC.

The chain recombines TRBV25-1 with TRBJ1-5; TRBD1 aligns across 7 bases. V lost 10 bases to trimming and J lost 2 bases; unmatched junction nucleotides: 17. CDR3 length: 17 amino acids. Germline values: CDR1 MGHDK, CDR2 SYGVNS. The CDR3 coding sequence is TGTGCCATCGCGACAGGGAGGCAGCCATCAGGCAATCAGCCCCAGCATTTT. Amino acid sequence: CAIATGRQPSGNQPQHF.

The chain couples TRBV28 to TRBJ2-5; TRBD1 agrees at 9 bases. The CDR3 loop spans 14 amino acids. V trimming: 6 bases; J trimming: 1 base; junction bases outside the gene matches: 3. CDR1 is MDHEN and CDR2 is SYDVKM in the germline V gene. CDR3 in DNA: TGTGCCAGCAGCGACAGGGGGTTCCAAGAGACCCAGTACTTC. Amino acid sequence: CASSDRGFQETQYF.

The V and J genes are TRBV7-3 and TRBJ2-1, with a weak D call TRBD1 (6 bases). Trimming cost V 6 bases and J 6 bases, with 12 bases left between them. Per the germline V gene, CDR1 is SGHTA and CDR2 is FQGTGA. This CDR3 has 13 residues. The CDR3 DNA reads TGTGCCAGCAGTAAACAGGGCGGCAATGAGCAGTTCTTC. This sequence encodes CASSKQGGNEQFF.

This sequence joins TRBV7-3 and TRBJ2-3; 16 bases agree with TRBD2. The V gene end was trimmed by 5 bases and the J gene end by 6 bases; junction bases not matched to a gene: 14. Germline V gene lookup returns CDR1 SGHTA and CDR2 FQGTGA. The CDR3 contains 19 residues. The CDR3 is CASSRKGLAGGDYPDTQYF. The CDR3 DNA reads TGTGCCAGCAGCCGAAAGGGACTAGCGGGGGGGGATTACCCGGATACGCAGTATTTT.

The chain recombines TRBV2 with TRBJ2-7; the match to TRBD2 covers 7 bases. J gave up 0 bases and V 10 bases, and 9 bases lay outside the gene matches. Germline V lookup: CDR1 SNHLY, CDR2 FYNNEI. The CDR3 runs to 14 residues. CDR3 protein: CATKGEGFSYEQYF. The CDR3 DNA follows: TGTGCCACCAAAGGGGAGGGGTTCTCCTACGAGCAGTACTTC.